Here is one T cell receptor beta chain with its context. This record belongs to a study of T cell responses to AZD1222 COVID-19 vaccine. The assay was immunoSEQ multiplex PCR, and TCRdb's table has in-frame clones only and misses some. The sample carries 130,000 to 150,000 clones, around 90% recorded once. From germline, CDR1 is SGDLS and CDR2 YYNGEE. V was pared by 0 bases and J by 1 base, with 13 bases between. This CDR3 spans 16 amino acids. This clonotype was obtained from an adult in good health. V is TRBV9 and J is TRBJ2-5; no reliable D call. Sample: peripheral blood, taken on day 0 of AZD1222 vaccination. As DNA, the CDR3 is TGTGCCAGCAGCGTAGGAGCAGCTGAAGTCCAAGAGACCCAGTACTTC. Its protein is CASSVGAAEVQETQYF.